The sequence of this TCR beta chain was determined in a study of T cell repertoires in cytomegalovirus infection. Across the study: Recently identified HLA-C-restricted CMV epitopes and well-studied HLA-B-restricted CMV epitopes were used by the study.

The V gene's germline CDR1 is MNHEY and CDR2 SVGEGT. The length of the CDR3 is 14 residues. V was cut by 2 bases and J by 5 bases, with 10 bases left in between. TCRdb passed the reads through MiXCR, listing each CDR3 protein once. The table shows some 920,000 distinct CDR3 sequences, with about 33% occurring only once. General study findings and limits: Accumulated public TCR beta family frequency recognized individuals carrying CMV together with the relevant HLA. HLA-C-restricted CMV clonotypes gave the most frequent clonotype in two of eight donors.

In this sample, this clonotype turned up many times. Its cognate antigen is unknown. The origin of this receptor is a human donor in good health (CMV status not recorded). Some clones in this sample may be carry-over from other donors' samples. Sequenced material: cultured CD8+ T cells from PBMCs, taken from culture after CMV antigen stimulation. The genes are TRBV6-2 or TRBV6-3 and TRBJ1-5; TRBD1 is a possible D gene (5 bases). This CDR3 is CASSYIRADQPQHF. CDR3 sequence (DNA): TGTGCCAGCAGTTACATCAGGGCGGATCAGCCCCAGCATTTT.